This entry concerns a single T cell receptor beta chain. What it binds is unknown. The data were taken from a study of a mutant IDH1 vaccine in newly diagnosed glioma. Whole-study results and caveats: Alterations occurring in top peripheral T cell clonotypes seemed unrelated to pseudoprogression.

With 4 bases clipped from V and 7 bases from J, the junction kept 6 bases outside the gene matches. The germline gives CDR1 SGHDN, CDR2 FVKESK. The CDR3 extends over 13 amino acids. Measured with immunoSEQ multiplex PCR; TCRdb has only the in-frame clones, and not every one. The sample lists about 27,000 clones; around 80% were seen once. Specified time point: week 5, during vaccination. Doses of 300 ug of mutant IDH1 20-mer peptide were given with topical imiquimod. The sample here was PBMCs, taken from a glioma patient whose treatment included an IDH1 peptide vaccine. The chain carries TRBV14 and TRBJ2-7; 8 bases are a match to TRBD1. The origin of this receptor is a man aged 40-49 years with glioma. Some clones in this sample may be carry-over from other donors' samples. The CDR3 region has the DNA TGTGCCAGCAGCCGCAGACAGGGGCGTGAGCAGTACTTC. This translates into CASSRRQGREQYF. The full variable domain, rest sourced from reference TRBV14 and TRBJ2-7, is EAGVTQFPSHSVIEKGQTVTLRCDPISGHDNLYWYRRVMGKEIKFLLHFVKESKQDESGMPNNRFLAERTGGTYSTLKVQPAELEDSGVYFCASSRRQGREQYFGPGTRLTVT.